These 12 T cell receptor beta chains came from one sample sequenced in a study of cytomegalovirus exposure and HLA in healthy donors. Primers included in the PCR were 60 Vbeta and 13 Jbeta primers. Method: immunoSEQ multiplex PCR; TCRdb's copy keeps in-frame clones and lacks some. The top ten hold 12% of the sample, which has tens of thousands of clones, 80% to 90% seen once. Sample: PBMCs. The receptors were gathered from a woman aged 25 to 45 in good health and CMV-seropositive.

The chain recombines TRBV28 with TRBJ2-5; TRBD2 matches at 12 bases. Near its end, the DNA agrees better with TRBJ2-7, so the J call may be wrong. The CDR3 is 15 residues long. Germline CDR1 MDHEN, CDR2 SYDVKM. The CDR3: CASTLAGGPLHEQYF. The DNA of the CDR3 is TGTGCCAGCACTCTAGCGGGAGGGCCGCTCCACGAGCAGTACTTC.

This rearrangement joins TRBV5-5 to TRBJ2-2; possibly TRBD2 for D (6 bases). The CDR3 is 16 residues long. Trimming stripped 0 bases from V and 2 bases from J, with 11 bases between. CDR1 SGHKS and CDR2 YYEKEE come from the germline V gene (reference sequence). The CDR3 loop is CASSLAIAANTGELFF. The CDR3 DNA reads as TGTGCCAGCAGCTTGGCGATAGCGGCAAACACCGGGGAGCTGTTTTTT.

The chain links TRBV9 to TRBJ1-1; D is perhaps TRBD1 (6 bases). The V and J ends lost 4 bases and 0 bases respectively, with 13 bases between them. The CDR3 runs 15 residues. Germline lookup yields CDR1 SGDLS and CDR2 YYNGEE. DNA of the CDR3: TGTGCCAGCAGCTCCTCGGGACAAATGAACACTGAAGCTTTCTTT. Protein: CASSSSGQMNTEAFF. The complete variable domain, with remaining parts taken from reference TRBV9 and TRBJ1-1, reads DSGVTQTPKHLITATGQRVTLRCSPRSGDLSVYWYQQSLDQGLQFLIQYYNGEERAKGNILERFSAQQFPDLHSELNLSSLELGDSALYFCASSSSGQMNTEAFFGQGTRLTVV.

The V call is TRBV12-5, the J call TRBJ2-3, with a tentative D call TRBD2 (5 bases). The CDR3 totals 14 residues. Per germline, CDR1 LGHNT and CDR2 FRNRAP. V lost 2 bases and J 9 bases, leaving 15 bases between the germline ends. CDR3 in amino acids: CASGLSGRLTTQYF. CDR3 nucleotide sequence: TGTGCTAGTGGTTTGTCGGGAAGACTAACGACGCAGTATTTT.

This rearrangement joins TRBV7-6 to TRBJ1-5; D not resolved. V lost 1 base, J lost 5 bases, and 6 bases lay in between. The CDR3 loop spans 13 amino acids. Germline-derived CDR1 and CDR2 are SGHVS and FNYEAQ. Written as DNA, the CDR3 is TGTGCCAGCAGCTTAGGGAGCTATCAGCCCCAGCATTTT. It codes for CASSLGSYQPQHF.

The genes are TRBV7-6 and TRBJ2-2; maybe TRBD2 (6 bases). Germline V CDR1 and CDR2: SGHVS, FNYEAQ. The V end lost 5 bases, the J end lost 5 bases, and 21 bases lay between the germline ends. There are 17 residues in the CDR3. The CDR3 region is CASSPQEGRRVTGELFF. CDR3 nucleotides: TGTGCCAGCAGCCCACAAGAGGGGCGGAGGGTGACCGGGGAGCTGTTTTTT.

The V gene is TRBV28, the J gene TRBJ2-3; D might be TRBD2 (6 bases). Trimming stripped 6 bases from V and 7 bases from J, with 17 bases between. The CDR3 loop spans 14 amino acids. Germline assignment: CDR1 MDHEN and CDR2 SYDVKM. CDR3 coding DNA: TGTGCCAGCAGATTTAGCGGCTCCACGCATACGCAGTATTTT. It specifies CASRFSGSTHTQYF.

The V and J genes are TRBV28 and TRBJ2-7; TRBD1 matches at 9 bases. Germline trimming cut 4 bases from V and 7 bases from J; bases unmatched to any gene: 14. CDR1 and CDR2 from the germline V gene are MDHEN and SYDVKM. The CDR3 is 16 residues long. This chain's CDR3 is CASSSDPGTGYREQYF. The CDR3 DNA follows: TGTGCCAGCAGTTCGGACCCCGGGACAGGGTATAGAGAGCAGTACTTC.

The V and J genes are TRBV21-1 and TRBJ2-2; TRBD1, the table's D call, was not compared with the DNA. TRBV21-1 constitutes a pseudogene. The CDR3 consists of 17 residues. The CDR3 loop reads CASTLGDRGFVTGELFF. The CDR3 DNA reads TGTGCCAGCACCTTGGGGGACAGGGGGTTCGTCACCGGGGAGCTGTTTTTT.

This chain connects TRBV19 to TRBJ2-5, with 9 bases fitting TRBD2. The CDR3 length is 15 residues. V dropped 3 bases and J dropped 5; count of bases not matched to a gene: 7. Germline values: CDR1 LNHDA, CDR2 SQIVND (reference sequence). CDR3 coding DNA: TGTGCCAGTAGTATTGGGCTAGCGGGACGCGAGACCCAGTACTTC. This translates into CASSIGLAGRETQYF. Full variable domain (missing parts from reference TRBV19 and TRBJ2-5): DGGITQSPKYLFRKEGQNVTLSCEQNLNHDAMYWYRQDPGQGLRLIYYSQIVNDFQKGDIAEGYSVSREKKESFPLTVTSAQKNPTAFYLCASSIGLAGRETQYFGPGTRLLVL.

The chain couples TRBV28 to TRBJ1-5; 7 bases map to TRBD1. The CDR3 spans 16 residues. With V trimmed by 6 bases and J by 4 bases, 12 bases remained unmatched. The V gene's germline CDR1 is MDHEN and CDR2 SYDVKM. CDR3 nucleotide sequence: TGTGCCAGCAGCCCCCCATTGGGCAGGGGGAATCAGCCCCAGCATTTT. Its protein product is CASSPPLGRGNQPQHF.

The chain couples TRBV7-2 to TRBJ1-6; possibly TRBD1 for D (5 bases). The germline gives CDR1 SGHTA, CDR2 FQGNSA. The CDR3 length is 18 residues. V was cut by 4 bases and J by 7 bases, with 23 bases left in between. CDR3 nucleotide sequence: TGTGCCAGCAGCTACACACCCGTGTGGGGGGTTGACAATTCACCCCTCCACTTT. Its translation is CASSYTPVWGVDNSPLHF.